This TCR beta chain was retrieved from a study of cytomegalovirus exposure and HLA in healthy donors. V gave up 4 bases and J gave up 0 bases, with 10 bases separating them. The germline V gene encodes CDR1 SGHRS and CDR2 YFSETQ. The CDR3 length is 15 residues. Some clones are missing from TCRdb's copy, which holds only in-frame ones; the method was immunoSEQ multiplex PCR. The table has tens of thousands of clones, 80% to 90% seen once. The chain employs TRBV5-1 and TRBJ2-2, with D possibly being TRBD1 (6 bases). This TCR derives from a woman aged 18-30 years in good health and CMV-seronegative. Sequencing input: PBMCs. Here the CDR3 reads CASSPGQPNTGELFF. CDR3 DNA: TGCGCCAGCAGCCCTGGACAGCCGAACACCGGGGAGCTGTTTTTT. Together with reference TRBV5-1 and TRBJ2-2, the CDR3 gives the full variable domain: KAGVTQTPRYLIKTRGQQVTLSCSPISGHRSVSWYQQTPGQGLQFLFEYFSETQRNKGNFPGRFSGRQFSNSRSEMNVSTLELGDSALYLCASSPGQPNTGELFFGEGSRLTVL.